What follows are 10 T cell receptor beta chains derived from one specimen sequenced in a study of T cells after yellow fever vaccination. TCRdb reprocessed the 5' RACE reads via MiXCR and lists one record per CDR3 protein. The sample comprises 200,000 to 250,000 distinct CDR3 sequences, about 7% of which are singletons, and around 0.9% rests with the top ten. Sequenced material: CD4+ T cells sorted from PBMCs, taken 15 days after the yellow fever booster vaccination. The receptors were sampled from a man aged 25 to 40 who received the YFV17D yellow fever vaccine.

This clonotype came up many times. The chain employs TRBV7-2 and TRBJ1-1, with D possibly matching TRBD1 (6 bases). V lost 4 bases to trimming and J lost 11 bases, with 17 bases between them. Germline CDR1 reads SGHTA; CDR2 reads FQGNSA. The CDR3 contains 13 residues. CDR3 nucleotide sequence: TGTGCCAGCAGCTCACCGGGGGCCCGATGGGCTTTCTTT. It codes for CASSSPGARWAFF.

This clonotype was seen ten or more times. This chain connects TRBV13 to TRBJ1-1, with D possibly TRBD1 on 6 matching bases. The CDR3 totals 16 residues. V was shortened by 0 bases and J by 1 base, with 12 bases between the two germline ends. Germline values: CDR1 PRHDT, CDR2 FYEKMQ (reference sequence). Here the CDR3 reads CASSLGSQGGNTEAFF. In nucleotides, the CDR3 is TGTGCCAGCAGCTTAGGATCACAGGGAGGGAACACTGAAGCTTTCTTT.

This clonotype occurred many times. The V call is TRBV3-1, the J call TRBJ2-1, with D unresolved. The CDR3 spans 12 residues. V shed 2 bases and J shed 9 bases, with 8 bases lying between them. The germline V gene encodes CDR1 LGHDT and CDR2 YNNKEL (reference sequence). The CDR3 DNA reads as TGTGCCAGCAGCCAAAGGATCGGTGAGCAGTTCTTC. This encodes CASSQRIGEQFF.

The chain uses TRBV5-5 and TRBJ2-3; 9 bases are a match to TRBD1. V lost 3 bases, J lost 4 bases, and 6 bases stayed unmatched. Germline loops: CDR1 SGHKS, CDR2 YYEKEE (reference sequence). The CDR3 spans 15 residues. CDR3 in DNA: TGTGCCAGCAGCTATACAGGGGGCAGTCCAGATACGCAGTATTTT. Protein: CASSYTGGSPDTQYF.

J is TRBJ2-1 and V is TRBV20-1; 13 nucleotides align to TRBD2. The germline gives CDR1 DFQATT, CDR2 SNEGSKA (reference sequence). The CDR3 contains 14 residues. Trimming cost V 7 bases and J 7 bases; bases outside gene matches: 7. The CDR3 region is CSGERTSGRNEQFF. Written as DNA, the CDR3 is TGCAGTGGAGAGAGGACTAGCGGGAGAAATGAGCAGTTCTTC.

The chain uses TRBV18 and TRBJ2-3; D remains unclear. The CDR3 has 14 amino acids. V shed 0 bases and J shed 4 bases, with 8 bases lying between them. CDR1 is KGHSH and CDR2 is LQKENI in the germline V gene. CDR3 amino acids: CASSPPGTADTQYF. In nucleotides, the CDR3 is TGTGCCAGCTCACCACCGGGTACGGCAGATACGCAGTATTTT.

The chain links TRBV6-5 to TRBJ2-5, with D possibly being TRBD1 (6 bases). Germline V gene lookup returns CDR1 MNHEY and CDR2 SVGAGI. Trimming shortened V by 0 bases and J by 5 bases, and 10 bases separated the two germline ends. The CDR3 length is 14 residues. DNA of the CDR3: TGTGCCAGCAGTTACTCGAGCAGGGGCGAGACCCAGTACTTC. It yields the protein CASSYSSRGETQYF.

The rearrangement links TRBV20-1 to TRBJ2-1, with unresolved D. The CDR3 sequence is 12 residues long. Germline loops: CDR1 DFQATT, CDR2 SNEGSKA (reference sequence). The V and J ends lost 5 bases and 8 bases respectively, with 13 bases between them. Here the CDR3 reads CSAFAAWDEQFF. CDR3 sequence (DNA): TGCAGTGCTTTCGCAGCGTGGGATGAGCAGTTCTTC.

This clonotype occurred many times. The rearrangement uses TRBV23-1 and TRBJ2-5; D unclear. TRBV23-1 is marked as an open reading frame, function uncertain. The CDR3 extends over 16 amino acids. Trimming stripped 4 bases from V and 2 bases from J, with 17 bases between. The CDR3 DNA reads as TGCGCCAGCAGTCTATCGAGTCGGACCCAACAAGAGACCCAGTACTTC. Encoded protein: CASSLSSRTQQETQYF.

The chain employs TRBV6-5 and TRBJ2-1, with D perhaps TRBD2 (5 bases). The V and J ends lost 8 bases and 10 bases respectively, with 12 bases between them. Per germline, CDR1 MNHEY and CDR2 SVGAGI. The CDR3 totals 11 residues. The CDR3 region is CASRGRVEQFF. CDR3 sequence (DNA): TGTGCCAGCCGGGGAAGGGTCGAGCAGTTCTTC.